The T cell receptor beta chain described here comes from a study of post-analysis software for immune sequencing data. Study background: Relapsing-remitting, secondary progressive and progressive-relapsing multiple sclerosis courses were included.

Every TCR beta cDNA library bore unique molecular identifiers. TCRdb passed the PCR reads through MiXCR, listing each CDR3 protein once. The data contain 170,000 or so distinct CDR3 sequences, 30% of them singletons. Study-wide results and caveats: Normalized Chao1 diversity in multiple sclerosis patients fell significantly below that of controls. Four or five TRBV segments occurring more often in patients than controls included TRBV5-6, TRBV5-1 and TRBV20-1.

In its sample, this clonotype was seen a few times. The antigen remains undetermined. The CDR3 loop spans 15 amino acids. Germline loops: CDR1 SGHTA, CDR2 FQGNSA. This TCR was sampled from a girl aged 10-17 years with multiple sclerosis. Specimen: blood. The genes are TRBV7-2 and TRBJ2-5; 8 nucleotides line up with TRBD2. The J call is uncertain, as TRBJ2-7 better fits the DNA end. Written as DNA, the CDR3 is TGTGCCAGCAGCTTAAGAGCGGGAGAACAGAACGAGCAGTACTTC. Translation: CASSLRAGEQNEQYF.